The 19 T cell receptor beta chains listed next were all sequenced from one sample in a study of prognosis after radiotherapy for stage I lung cancer. Two-round multiplex PCR amplified TCR beta CDR3 from genomic DNA. The first PCR round targeted every TRBV and TRBJ gene with specific primers. TCRdb called the multiplex PCR reads again in MiXCR, with one record for every CDR3 protein. The data contain tens of thousands of distinct CDR3 sequences, around 30% of them singletons. Sequences were derived from PBMCs, sampled before or after stereotactic body radiation therapy (not recorded which). The receptors here all came from a donor of 50 years or more with non-small cell lung cancer.

There are many counts of this clonotype. This chain uses TRBV5-1 with TRBJ1-6, with D possibly TRBD1 on 5 matching bases. Trimming removed 4 bases from V and 7 bases from J, with 9 bases in between. Germline V CDR1 and CDR2: SGHRS, YFSETQ. The CDR3 consists of 13 residues. The CDR3, as DNA: TGCGCCAGCAGCGGCAGGGAGAATTCACCCCTCCACTTT. Its protein is CASSGRENSPLHF. The full variable domain, with the rest looked up from reference TRBV5-1 and TRBJ1-6, is KAGVTQTPRYLIKTRGQQVTLSCSPISGHRSVSWYQQTPGQGLQFLFEYFSETQRNKGNFPGRFSGRQFSNSRSEMNVSTLELGDSALYLCASSGRENSPLHFGNGTRLTVT.

In DNA, the CDR3 is TGTGCCAGCAGTTACTCAAAGGTTTTGTCCGGGAGACACCCCAATGAGCAGTTCTTC. It is translated as CASSYSKVLSGRHPNEQFF. The genes are TRBV6-5 and TRBJ2-1; D is perhaps TRBD2 (6 bases). V was shortened by 0 bases and J by 6 bases, with 24 bases between the two germline ends. CDR1 is MNHEY, CDR2 SVGAGI, per germline. The CDR3 is made up of 19 amino acids.

There are many counts of this clonotype. The chain combines TRBV27 with TRBJ2-7; D is ambiguous. Germline CDR1 is MNHEY and CDR2 is SMNVEV (reference sequence). Trimming removed 1 base at V and 2 bases at J, with 12 bases between. The CDR3 has 15 residues. The CDR3 here is CASSLLGGWTYEQYF. The DNA for the CDR3 is TGTGCCAGCAGTTTATTGGGCGGTTGGACCTACGAGCAGTACTTC.

Concerning this clonotype: This likely came from a read error, as a far larger clone is one base away. The CDR3 here is CASSYSLPVLEETQYF. DNA for the CDR3: TGTGCCAGCAGTTACTCACTTCCGGTGTTGGAAGAGACCCAGTACTTC. The chain joins TRBV6-9 to TRBJ2-5; D not resolved. The CDR3 length is 16 residues. CDR1 and CDR2 (germline): MNHGY, SVAAGI. Between the trimmed V and J ends, which lost 3 bases and 3 bases, there was a span of 17 bases.

This clonotype was found many times. The chain recombines TRBV28 with TRBJ1-6, with 9 bases aligning to TRBD1. J gave up 6 bases and V 6 bases, and 6 bases lay outside the gene matches. Looked up from germline, CDR1 is MDHEN and CDR2 is SYDVKM. The CDR3 runs to 15 residues. In DNA, the CDR3 is TGTGCCAGCAGCCTACAGGGGGCGCCTAATTCACCCCTCCACTTT. This sequence encodes CASSLQGAPNSPLHF.

Only a few counts were recorded for this clonotype. A much larger clonotype is one base distant, so this may be a read error. The chain uses TRBV12-3 or TRBV12-4 and TRBJ1-2, with a tentative D call TRBD1 (6 bases). The CDR3 sequence is 12 residues long. Trimming took off 2 bases at V and 10 bases at J, with 11 bases between the two ends. CDR3 bases: TGTGCCAGCAGTTTAAGAGGGGGGGTCTACACCTTC. This codes for CASSLRGGVYTF.

Turning to this clonotype: A read error may account for a junction end that differs from germline. The rearrangement uses TRBV12-3 or TRBV12-4 and TRBJ2-1; D call uncertain. This CDR3 contains 13 residues. CDR3 sequence (DNA): TGTGTCAGCAGTACCGGAGTCGACAATGAGCAGTTCTTC. Its protein is CVSSTGVDNEQFF.

In its sample, this clonotype is medium-sized (0.01 to 0.1%). The chain uses TRBV30 and TRBJ1-5, with D tentatively TRBD1 (5 bases). The CDR3 has 13 amino acids. V dropped 2 bases and J dropped 3 bases, with 8 bases sitting between them. CDR1 and CDR2 (germline): GTSNPN, SVGIG (reference sequence). The CDR3 reads CAWSRQNNQPQHF. CDR3 sequence (DNA): TGTGCCTGGAGTAGACAGAACAATCAGCCCCAGCATTTT.

Turning to this clonotype: A much larger clone differs by one base, so this may be a read error. This chain links TRBV6-1 with TRBJ1-5; the D gene is possibly TRBD1 (6 bases). Germline V gene data show CDR1 as MNHNS and CDR2 as SASEGT. The length of the CDR3 is 14 residues. CDR3 sequence: CASSGGTTGQPRHF. The DNA for the CDR3 is TGTGCCAGCAGTGGAGGGACAACGGGTCAGCCCCGGCATTTT.

This clonotype was recorded many times. One end of the junction does not line up with germline, which may come from a read error. The V and J genes are TRBV5-1 and TRBJ2-2; D not certain. The CDR3 loop spans 13 amino acids. CDR1 and CDR2 from the germline V gene are SGHRS and YFSETQ. CDR3 region: CASSSRNPGELFF. CDR3 bases: TGCGCCAGCAGCTCAAGGAACCCCGGGGAGCTGTTTTTT.

The rearrangement links TRBV6-1 to TRBJ1-1; 7 positions match TRBD1. The CDR3 loop spans 13 amino acids. The junction had 10 bases not matched to a gene; V was cut back by 10 bases and J by 5 bases. The germline CDR1 and CDR2 sequences are MNHNS and SASEGT. The CDR3 spells CANTGQVGTEAFF. In DNA form, the CDR3 reads TGTGCCAACACCGGACAGGTGGGGACTGAAGCTTTCTTT.

This clonotype occurred a few times. Just one base apart from a much larger clone, this may be a read error. Written as DNA, the CDR3 is TGTGCCAGCATCGGAGGACTAGCGGGGCCCGGGCAGTACTTC. This gives the protein CASIGGLAGPGQYF. V is TRBV2 and J is TRBJ2-7, with 12 bases lining up with TRBD2. Germline V lookup: CDR1 SNHLY, CDR2 FYNNEI. V shed 7 bases and J 9 bases; nucleotides not matched to a gene: 10. The CDR3 sequence is 14 residues long.

The sample holds many counts of this clonotype. J is TRBJ2-3 and V is TRBV20-1; 7 bases map to TRBD1. This CDR3 region has 15 residues. CDR1 and CDR2 (germline): DFQATT, SNEGSKA (reference sequence). After removal of 6 bases from V and 0 bases from J, the junction contained 9 bases not matched to a gene. CDR3 sequence reads: CSAITGTASTDTQYF. CDR3 DNA sequence: TGCAGTGCGATAACCGGGACAGCTAGCACAGATACGCAGTATTTT.

J is TRBJ1-5 and V is TRBV15; 8 bases fit TRBD1. There are 19 residues in the CDR3. After removal of 2 bases from V and 2 bases from J, the junction contained 14 bases not matched to a gene. The germline CDR1 and CDR2 sequences are LNHNV and YYDKDF (reference sequence). The CDR3 protein is CATSRWDRSGLRGNQPQHF. The CDR3 nucleotides read TGTGCCACCAGCAGATGGGACAGGTCAGGATTGAGAGGCAATCAGCCCCAGCATTTT.

By frequency in the sample, this clonotype is large. The chain is built from TRBV20-1 and TRBJ2-3, with 9 nucleotides matching TRBD2. The CDR3 is 15 residues long. Germline V CDR1 and CDR2: DFQATT, SNEGSKA (reference sequence). Trimming removed 0 bases from V and 2 bases from J; junction bases left unmatched: 3. CDR3 DNA: TGCAGTGCTAGAGATCAGCGGGGGGACACAGATACGCAGTATTTT. Translating gives CSARDQRGDTDTQYF.

In this sample, this clonotype turned up many times. The rearrangement uses TRBV28 and TRBJ2-6; TRBD1 might be the D (5 bases). Germline V gene sequence: CDR1 MDHEN, CDR2 SYDVKM. The V and J ends lost 3 bases and 8 bases respectively, with 11 bases between them. CDR3 length: 14 amino acids. As DNA, the CDR3 is TGTGCCAGCAGTTTGTCAACAGGTACCAACGTCCTGACTTTC. This gives the protein CASSLSTGTNVLTF.

Concerning this clonotype: A read error may be the cause here, since a much bigger clone is one base away. The chain joins TRBV2 to TRBJ1-1, with a possible D match to TRBD1 (5 bases). The CDR3 spans 14 residues. The germline V gene has CDR1 SNHLY and CDR2 FYNNEI. Written as DNA, the CDR3 is TGTGCCAGCAGTCCCATGGAGGGGAACACTAAAGCTTTCTTT. Translated: CASSPMEGNTKAFF.

This clonotype was found many times. The V call is TRBV27, the J call TRBJ1-5; the match to TRBD1 covers 8 bases. This CDR3 region has 15 residues. Trimming removed 6 bases from V and 5 bases from J; junction bases left unmatched: 9. Germline V gene lookup returns CDR1 MNHEY and CDR2 SMNVEV (reference sequence). CDR3 sequence (DNA): TGTGCCAGCAGGTCCCAGGGGGCAACGCATCAGCCCCAGCATTTT. It codes for CASRSQGATHQPQHF.

This clonotype is judged medium-sized (0.01 to 0.1%). The chain has TRBV12-3 or TRBV12-4 and TRBJ2-2; 7 nucleotides agree with TRBD1. This CDR3 is built from 16 residues. V dropped 3 bases and J dropped 1; count of bases not matched to a gene: 5. The CDR3 region is CASSFPGQMNTGELFF. As DNA, the CDR3 is TGTGCCAGCAGTTTTCCGGGACAGATGAACACCGGGGAGCTGTTTTTT.